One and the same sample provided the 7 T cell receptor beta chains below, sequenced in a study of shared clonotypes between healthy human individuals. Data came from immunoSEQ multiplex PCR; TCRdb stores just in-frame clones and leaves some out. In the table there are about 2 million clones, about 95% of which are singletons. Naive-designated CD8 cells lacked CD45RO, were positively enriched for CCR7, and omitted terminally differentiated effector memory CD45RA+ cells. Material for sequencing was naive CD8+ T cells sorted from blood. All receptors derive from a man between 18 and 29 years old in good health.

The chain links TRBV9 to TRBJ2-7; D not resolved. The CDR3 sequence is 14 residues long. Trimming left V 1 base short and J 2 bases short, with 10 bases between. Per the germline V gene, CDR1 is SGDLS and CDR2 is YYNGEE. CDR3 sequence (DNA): TGTGCCAGCAGCGTAACTTCGACGACCTACGAGCAGTACTTC. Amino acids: CASSVTSTTYEQYF.

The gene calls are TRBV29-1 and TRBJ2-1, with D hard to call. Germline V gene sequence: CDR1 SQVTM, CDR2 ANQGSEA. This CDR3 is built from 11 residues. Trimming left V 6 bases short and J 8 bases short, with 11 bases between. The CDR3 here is CSVMTGYEQFF. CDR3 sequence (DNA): TGCAGCGTGATGACGGGCTATGAGCAGTTCTTC.

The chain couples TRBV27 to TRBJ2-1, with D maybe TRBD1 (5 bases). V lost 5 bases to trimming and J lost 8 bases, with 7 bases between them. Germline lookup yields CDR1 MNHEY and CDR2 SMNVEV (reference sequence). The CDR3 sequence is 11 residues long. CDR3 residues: CASSQGYEQFF. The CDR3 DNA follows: TGTGCCAGCAGTCAGGGCTATGAGCAGTTCTTC.

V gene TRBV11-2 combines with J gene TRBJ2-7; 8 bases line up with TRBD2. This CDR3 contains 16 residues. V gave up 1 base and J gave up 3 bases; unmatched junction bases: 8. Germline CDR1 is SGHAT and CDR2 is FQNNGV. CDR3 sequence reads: CASSLAARGGGYEQYF. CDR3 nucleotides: TGTGCCAGCAGCTTAGCCGCCCGGGGGGGAGGCTACGAGCAGTACTTC.

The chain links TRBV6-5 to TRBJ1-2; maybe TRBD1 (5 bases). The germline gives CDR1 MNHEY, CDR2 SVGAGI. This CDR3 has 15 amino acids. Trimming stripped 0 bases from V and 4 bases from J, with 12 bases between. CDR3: CASSYSGETFYGYTF. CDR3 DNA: TGTGCCAGCAGTTACTCAGGGGAGACCTTCTATGGCTACACCTTC.

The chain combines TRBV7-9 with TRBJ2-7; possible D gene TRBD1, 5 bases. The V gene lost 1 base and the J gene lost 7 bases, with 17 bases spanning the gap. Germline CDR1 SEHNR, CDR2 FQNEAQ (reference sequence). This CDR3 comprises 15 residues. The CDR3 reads CASSLVQGMIGEQYF. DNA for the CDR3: TGTGCCAGCAGCTTAGTTCAGGGCATGATTGGAGAGCAGTACTTC.

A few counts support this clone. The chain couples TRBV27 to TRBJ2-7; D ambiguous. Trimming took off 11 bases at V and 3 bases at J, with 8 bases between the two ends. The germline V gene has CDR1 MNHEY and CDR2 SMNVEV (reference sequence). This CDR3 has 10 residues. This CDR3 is CAVGLYEQYF. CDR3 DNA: TGTGCCGTAGGCCTCTACGAGCAGTACTTC.